This T cell receptor beta chain was captured in a study of CD8 T cells in Susac syndrome. Negative isolation was used for CD8+ and CD4+ T cells and FACS enrichment for TEMRA cells. The V gene end was trimmed by 5 bases and the J gene end by 1 base; junction bases not matched to a gene: 4. CDR3 length equals 15 residues. With random hexamers, reverse transcription was performed on about 0.5 to 1 ug of RNA. It was immunoSEQ multiplex PCR that amplified TCR beta CDR3 across 54 Vbeta and 13 Jbeta. TCRdb reprocessed the immunoSEQ multiplex PCR reads with MiXCR, giving one entry per CDR3 protein. Here the sample spans about 300,000 distinct CDR3 sequences, roughly 85% being singletons.

The rearrangement links TRBV12-3 or TRBV12-4 to TRBJ2-5; TRBD2 agrees at 10 bases. This TCR came from a human donor with multiple sclerosis. The sample comprised CD8+ T cells from PBMCs. As DNA, the CDR3 is TGTGCCAGCAGTATTAGCGGGAGGAGCCAAGAGACCCAGTACTTC. Amino acids: CASSISGRSQETQYF.